One and the same sample provided the 5 T cell receptor beta chains below, sequenced in a study of blood T cell repertoires in COVID-19. TCRdb keeps only in-frame clones here, not all; method: immunoSEQ multiplex PCR. The sample shows under 250,000 clones, 80% to 90% of them seen only once. The sequencing input was peripheral blood. These receptors were obtained from a man aged 50 to 59 with active or convalescent COVID-19.

This clone was seen just once. This chain uses TRBV12-3 or TRBV12-4 with TRBJ2-2; D is undetermined. The CDR3 extends over 12 amino acids. Trimming pared 1 base from V and 16 bases from J, leaving 13 bases between. For the CDR3, the DNA is TGTGCCAGCAGTTTAGTTACGCAGATCCCGTTTTTT. Protein product: CASSLVTQIPFF.

In this sample, this clone turned up once. CDR3 protein: CASSFTAGGTDTQYF. CDR3 DNA: TGTGCCAGCAGCTTCACAGCGGGAGGCACAGATACGCAGTATTTT. The chain recombines TRBV5-6 with TRBJ2-3, with TRBD2 identical over 8 bases. Germline CDR1 is SGHDT and CDR2 is YYEEEE. The CDR3 length is 15 residues. V shed 2 bases and J 1 base; nucleotides not matched to a gene: 3.

The V call is TRBV6-5, the J call TRBJ2-5; possibly TRBD1 for D (5 bases). CDR3 length: 14 amino acids. Germline-derived CDR1 and CDR2 are MNHEY and SVGAGI. The V gene lost 0 bases and the J gene lost 4 bases, with 9 bases spanning the gap. Here the CDR3 DNA reads TGTGCCAGCAGTTACTCGCAGGGCTCAGAGACCCAGTACTTC. Amino acid sequence: CASSYSQGSETQYF.

This clone was detected only once. V is TRBV3-1 (or the pseudogene TRBV3-2) and J is TRBJ1-1; D remains unclear. The length of the CDR3 is 14 residues. Germline CDR1 reads LGHDT; CDR2 reads YNNKEL (reference sequence). The ends were cut back, 2 bases at V and 1 base at J, with 8 bases in the middle. CDR3: CASSQPGRNTEAFF. CDR3 sequence (DNA): TGTGCCAGCAGCCAACCCGGGAGGAACACTGAAGCTTTCTTT.

The gene calls are TRBV18 and TRBJ2-7; 10 bases match TRBD1. The CDR3 has 17 amino acids. The ends lost 0 bases at V and 0 bases at J; junction bases unmatched: 5. Germline V gives CDR1 KGHSH, CDR2 LQKENI. CDR3 sequence: CASSPPTGQGGSYEQYF. CDR3 DNA: TGTGCCAGCTCACCACCGACCGGACAGGGGGGCTCCTACGAGCAGTACTTC.